The subject of this entry is one T cell receptor beta chain. The data belong to a study of blood T cell repertoires in COVID-19. About the study: Italy, Spain and the United States were the sources of the convalescent and acute COVID-19 samples.

TCRdb's copy holds only in-frame clones and misses some; the assay was immunoSEQ multiplex PCR. Of about 120,000 clones detected, approximately 88% appear once; the ten largest clones hold 0.8% to 0.9%. Germline assignment: CDR1 SGHRS and CDR2 YFSETQ. The CDR3 loop spans 16 amino acids. The V segment lost 1 base and the J segment 3 bases; nucleotides outside the gene matches: 6. The rearrangement uses TRBV5-1 and TRBJ2-3; TRBD2 matches 9 bases. Material: peripheral blood. The sequence derives from a woman in her seventies with acute or convalescent COVID-19. The DNA of the CDR3 is TGCGCCAGCAGCTTGTTCGTAGCGGGAGCAACAGATACGCAGTATTTT. As protein: CASSLFVAGATDTQYF.